This T cell receptor (beta chain) was recorded in a study of regulatory T cells in long-lasting Graves disease. Sequencing libraries for TCR beta were prepared with iRepertoire HTBI primers and Arm-PCR of CDR3 regions. TCRdb fed the multiplex PCR reads into MiXCR, producing one record per CDR3 protein. In the table there are around 400,000 distinct CDR3 sequences, over 20% of which are singletons. The germline CDR1 and CDR2 sequences are DFQATT and SNEGSKA (reference sequence). The length of the CDR3 is 13 residues. Trimming removed 6 bases from V and 4 bases from J, with 15 bases in between. This clonotype was detected a few times. The time point here: persistent/refractory GD, antithyroid drugs over 5 years with positive TRAb. The TCR library was made from RNA that had been extracted from PBMCs in TRIzol. One endocrinology department in Xi'an, China, was where patients came from.

The material sequenced was peripheral blood mononuclear cells (PBMCs), taken when the disease was refractory, from a patient treated with antithyroid drugs. The receptor's source is a female donor with Graves disease. The chain combines TRBV20-1 with TRBJ1-2; D gene unclear. This CDR3 is CSAPQKWGYGYTF. The DNA of the CDR3 is TGCAGTGCACCCCAAAAATGGGGCTATGGCTACACCTTC.